This paragraph reports one TCR beta chain. Antigen unknown. Measured with immunoSEQ multiplex PCR; TCRdb has only the in-frame clones, and not every one. Among around 340,000 clones listed, less than 85% were seen once. The length of the CDR3 is 11 residues. V lost 7 bases and J 6 bases, leaving 9 bases between the germline ends. Germline V CDR1 and CDR2: MDHEN, SYDVKM. This entry comes from a study of shared clonotypes between healthy human individuals. Study as a whole: Sampling drew on donors who were a couple of women and a few men aged 18 to 49. Study-wide results and limits: The study sampled only blood, and tissue repertoires likely differ.

What was sequenced was memory CD4+ T cells sorted from blood. The subset denotes: CD45RA-negative fraction. The source is a man aged 30-40 years in good health. The chain employs TRBV28 and TRBJ1-2; D not certain. CDR3 protein: CASMVSDGYTF. The CDR3 region has the DNA TGTGCCAGCATGGTGTCAGATGGCTACACCTTC.